This T cell receptor beta chain was identified in a study of T cell responses to AZD1222 COVID-19 vaccine. CDR1 SGHDT and CDR2 YYEEEE come from the germline V gene. CDR3 length: 14 amino acids. Trimming removed 0 bases at V and 4 bases at J, with 8 bases between. Profiling relied on immunoSEQ multiplex PCR, and the TCRdb table lists in-frame clones only, not all of them. Of roughly 24,000 clones in the sample, about 90% were seen once. Combined were second doses at about 4 or about 12 weeks. The gene calls are TRBV5-6 and TRBJ1-5; tentatively, D is TRBD1 (5 bases). The sequence derives from an adult who received the AZD1222 COVID-19 vaccine. Sequenced material: peripheral blood, taken 28 days after the second AZD1222 dose. In DNA, the CDR3 is TGTGCCAGCAGCTTGGGGACATTAAATCAGCCCCAGCATTTT. It is translated as CASSLGTLNQPQHF.